One T cell receptor (beta chain) is described in this entry. V was cut by 1 base and J by 0 bases, with 14 bases left in between. The CDR3 runs 17 residues. CDR1 is LGHNA, CDR2 YSLEER, per germline. This entry comes from a study of blood T cell repertoires in COVID-19. Overall study context: Whether acute or convalescent, the COVID-19 samples came from the United States, Italy and Spain.

In the original workflow: From reference gene primer amplification, estimates of nucleated cell counts were derived. Profiled with immunoSEQ multiplex PCR; TCRdb holds only in-frame clones, not every one. V, J and clone size reflect that table, while D and trimming were determined from the DNA. The top ten clones hold 4.5% to 6.5% of a sample with roughly 200,000 clones, about 83% of them seen once. Clinical history reported by participants formed the basis on which cohorts were assigned. The rearrangement uses TRBV4-3 and TRBJ2-3; no definite D call. The source of this sequence is a man in his forties or fifties with acute COVID-19. Sequencing was done on a sample of PBMCs or T cells enriched from blood (not recorded which). The DNA for the CDR3 is TGCGCCAGCAGCCAAGCGGCGGTAACCGCTAGCACAGATACGCAGTATTTT. Residues: CASSQAAVTASTDTQYF.